The source of this TCR beta chain is a study of neoadjuvant anti-PD-1 for oral cavity cancer. General study results and limits: After neoadjuvant nivolumab, PBMC T cell clonality was significantly higher in non-responders than responders.

A few counts support this clone. Its antigen remains unidentified. Stated time point: after neoadjuvant nivolumab, at surgical resection. TCRdb's table, derived via immunoSEQ multiplex PCR, lists solely in-frame clones and lacks some. The sample holds roughly 8,900 clones, around 70% seen once. The sequence came from a person aged 40 to 85 with oral cavity squamous cell carcinoma. This specimen consisted of PBMCs, obtained after nivolumab (anti-PD-1) treatment.

The CDR3 nucleotides are TGTGCCAGCTCCCTCACGGAGGGGACGGGACTAGCGAAACCGCTCGAGCAGTACTTC. It is translated as CASSLTEGTGLAKPLEQYF. J is TRBJ2-7 and V is TRBV18; 10 positions match TRBD2. This CDR3 has 19 amino acids. V gave up 6 bases and J gave up 6 bases; unmatched junction bases: 23. The germline CDR1 and CDR2 sequences are KGHSH and LQKENI.